These 6 T cell receptor beta chains originate from one sample sequenced in a study of a mutant IDH1 vaccine in newly diagnosed glioma. Time point: week 5, during vaccination. The study gave 300 ug of mutant IDH1 20-mer peptide per vaccine dose, with topical imiquimod. TCRdb's copy holds only in-frame clones and misses some; the assay was immunoSEQ multiplex PCR. The data show 50,000 or so clones, over 75% seen once. The antigens for these receptors are not known. Sample: PBMCs, taken from a glioma patient whose treatment included an IDH1 peptide vaccine. The receptors stem from a middle-aged woman with glioma.

The gene calls are TRBV7-9 and TRBJ2-7; D is possibly TRBD1 (6 bases). With 6 bases removed from V and 0 bases from J, the gap between germline ends came to 12 bases. Germline values: CDR1 SEHNR, CDR2 FQNEAQ (reference sequence). The CDR3 sequence is 14 residues long. The CDR3 spells CASSRTGSSYEQYF. Here the CDR3 DNA reads TGTGCCAGCAGTAGAACAGGGAGCTCCTACGAGCAGTACTTC.

The CDR3 sequence: CASSLRQPPYEQYF. DNA of the CDR3: TGTGCCAGCAGTTTAAGGCAACCTCCGTACGAGCAGTACTTC. This sequence joins TRBV28 and TRBJ2-7; D ambiguous. This CDR3 has 14 residues. The germline gives CDR1 MDHEN, CDR2 SYDVKM. The ends were cut back, 2 bases at V and 4 bases at J, with 12 bases in the middle.

This clone was counted a single time. CDR3 in amino acids: CATSRDLAAIPRDGYTF. Written as DNA, the CDR3 is TGTGCCACCAGCAGAGATCTCGCAGCGATACCTCGGGATGGCTACACCTTC. V gene TRBV15 combines with J gene TRBJ1-2; D unclear. The length of the CDR3 is 17 residues. Trimming stripped 0 bases from V and 6 bases from J, with 20 bases between. Looked up from germline, CDR1 is LNHNV and CDR2 is YYDKDF (reference sequence).

The chain couples TRBV2 to TRBJ2-7, with D tentatively TRBD1 (6 bases). Looked up from germline, CDR1 is SNHLY and CDR2 is FYNNEI. This CDR3 has 12 amino acids. With 6 bases removed from V and 6 bases from J, the gap between germline ends came to 12 bases. The DNA for the CDR3 is TGTGCCAGCAGAAAGGACAGTTCCGAGCAGTACTTC. Translating it yields CASRKDSSEQYF.

The chain has TRBV4-1 and TRBJ1-3; D might be TRBD1 (6 bases). This CDR3 has 14 amino acids. V lost 2 bases and J lost 3, with 8 bases in between. Germline V gene sequence: CDR1 MGHRA, CDR2 YSYEKL. The CDR3 is CASSQTGNGNTIYF. In DNA, the CDR3 is TGCGCCAGCAGCCAAACAGGGAATGGAAACACCATATATTTT.

This clone was counted a few times. The chain uses TRBV27 and TRBJ1-6, with unresolved D. Trimming removed 1 base at V and 8 bases at J, with 9 bases between. The CDR3 has 14 amino acids. The germline V gene has CDR1 MNHEY and CDR2 SMNVEV (reference sequence). In nucleotides, the CDR3 is TGTGCCAGCAGTTTATACCCCCAGGATTCACCCCTCCACTTT. It translates to CASSLYPQDSPLHF.